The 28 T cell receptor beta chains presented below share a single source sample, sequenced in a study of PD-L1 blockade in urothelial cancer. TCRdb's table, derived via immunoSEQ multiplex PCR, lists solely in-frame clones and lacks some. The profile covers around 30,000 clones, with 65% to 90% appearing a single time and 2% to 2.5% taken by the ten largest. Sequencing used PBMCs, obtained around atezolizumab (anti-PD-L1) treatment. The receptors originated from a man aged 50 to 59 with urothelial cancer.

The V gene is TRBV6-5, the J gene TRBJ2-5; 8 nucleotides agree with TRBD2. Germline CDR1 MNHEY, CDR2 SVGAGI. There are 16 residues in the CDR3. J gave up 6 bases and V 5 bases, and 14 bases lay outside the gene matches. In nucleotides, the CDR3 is TGTGCCAGCAGTAACTATCTGGCGGGAGGTCAACAGACCCAGTACTTC. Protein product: CASSNYLAGGQQTQYF.

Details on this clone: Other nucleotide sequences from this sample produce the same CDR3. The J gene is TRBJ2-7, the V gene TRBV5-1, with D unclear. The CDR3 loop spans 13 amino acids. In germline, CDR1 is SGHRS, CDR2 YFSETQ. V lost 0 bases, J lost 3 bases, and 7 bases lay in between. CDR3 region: CASSLGTDYEQYF. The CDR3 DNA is TGCGCCAGCAGCTTGGGAACAGACTACGAGCAGTACTTC.

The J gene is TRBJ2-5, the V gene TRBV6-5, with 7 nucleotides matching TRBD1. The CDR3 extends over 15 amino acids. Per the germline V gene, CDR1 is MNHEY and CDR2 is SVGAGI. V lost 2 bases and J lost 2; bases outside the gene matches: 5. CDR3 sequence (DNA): TGTGCCAGCAGTTACGGGACAGCAAAACAAGAGACCCAGTACTTC. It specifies CASSYGTAKQETQYF.

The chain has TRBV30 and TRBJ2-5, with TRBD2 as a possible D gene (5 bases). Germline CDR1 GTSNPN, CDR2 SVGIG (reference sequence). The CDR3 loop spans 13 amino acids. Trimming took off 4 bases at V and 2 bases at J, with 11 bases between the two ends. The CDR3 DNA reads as TGTGCCTGGACCCGGGATTTGCAAGAGACCCAGTACTTC. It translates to CAWTRDLQETQYF.

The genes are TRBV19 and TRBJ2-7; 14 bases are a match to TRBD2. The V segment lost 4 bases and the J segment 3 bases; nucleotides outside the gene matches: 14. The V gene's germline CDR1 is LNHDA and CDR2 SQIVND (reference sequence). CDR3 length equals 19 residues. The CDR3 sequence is CASSTSTGTSGSDRYEQYF. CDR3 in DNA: TGTGCCAGTAGTACTTCTACCGGGACTAGCGGGAGCGATCGCTACGAGCAGTACTTC.

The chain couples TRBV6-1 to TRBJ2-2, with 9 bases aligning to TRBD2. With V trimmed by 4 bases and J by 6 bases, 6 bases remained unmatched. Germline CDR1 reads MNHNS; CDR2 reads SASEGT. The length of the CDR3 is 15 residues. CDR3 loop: CASSVLAGAAGELFF. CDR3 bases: TGTGCCAGCAGTGTATTAGCGGGGGCAGCCGGGGAGCTGTTTTTT.

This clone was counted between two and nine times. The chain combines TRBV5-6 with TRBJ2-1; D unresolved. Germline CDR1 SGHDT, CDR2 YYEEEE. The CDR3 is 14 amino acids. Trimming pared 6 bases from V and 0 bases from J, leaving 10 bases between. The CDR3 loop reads CASIGGVSYNEQFF. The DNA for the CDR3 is TGTGCCAGCATTGGTGGAGTCTCCTACAATGAGCAGTTCTTC. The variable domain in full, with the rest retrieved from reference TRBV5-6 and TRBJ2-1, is DAGVTQSPTHLIKTRGQQVTLRCSPKSGHDTVSWYQQALGQGPQFIFQYYEEEERQRGNFPDRFSGHQFPNYSSELNVNALLLGDSALYLCASIGGVSYNEQFFGPGTRLTVL.

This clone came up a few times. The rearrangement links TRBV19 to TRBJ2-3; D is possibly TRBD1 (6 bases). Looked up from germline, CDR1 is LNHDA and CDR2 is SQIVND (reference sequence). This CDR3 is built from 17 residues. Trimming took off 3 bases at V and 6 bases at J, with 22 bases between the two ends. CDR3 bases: TGTGCCAGTAGTATCGAACCAGGGGCAAGTACAGTGGATACGCAGTATTTT. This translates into CASSIEPGASTVDTQYF.

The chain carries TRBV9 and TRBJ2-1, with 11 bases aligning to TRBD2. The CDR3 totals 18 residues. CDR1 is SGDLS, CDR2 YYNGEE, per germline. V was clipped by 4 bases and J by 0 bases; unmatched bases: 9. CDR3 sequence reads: CASSLSGRVRSSYNEQFF. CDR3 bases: TGTGCCAGCAGCCTTAGCGGGAGGGTCAGGAGCTCCTACAATGAGCAGTTCTTC.

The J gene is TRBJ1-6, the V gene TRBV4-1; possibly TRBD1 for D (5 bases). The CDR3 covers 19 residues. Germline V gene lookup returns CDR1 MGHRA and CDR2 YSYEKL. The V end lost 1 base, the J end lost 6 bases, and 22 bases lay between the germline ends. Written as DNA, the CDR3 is TGCGCCAGCAGCCAAGTTTCCGGGTTGGGACGGGGGTTTAATTCACCCCTCCACTTT. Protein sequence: CASSQVSGLGRGFNSPLHF.

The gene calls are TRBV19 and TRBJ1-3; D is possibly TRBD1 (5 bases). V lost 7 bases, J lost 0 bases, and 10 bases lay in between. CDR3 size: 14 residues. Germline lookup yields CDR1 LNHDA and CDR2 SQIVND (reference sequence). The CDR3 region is CASKGAASGNTIYF. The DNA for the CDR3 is TGTGCCAGTAAAGGGGCAGCCTCTGGAAACACCATATATTTT. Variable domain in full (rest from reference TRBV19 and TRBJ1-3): DGGITQSPKYLFRKEGQNVTLSCEQNLNHDAMYWYRQDPGQGLRLIYYSQIVNDFQKGDIAEGYSVSREKKESFPLTVTSAQKNPTAFYLCASKGAASGNTIYFGEGSWLTVV.

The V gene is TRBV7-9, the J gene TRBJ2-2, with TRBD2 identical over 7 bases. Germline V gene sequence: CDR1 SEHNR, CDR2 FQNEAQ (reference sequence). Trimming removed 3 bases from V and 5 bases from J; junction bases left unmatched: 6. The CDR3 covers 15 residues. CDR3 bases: TGTGCCAGCAGCTTTGGTCTAGCGGAAACCGGGGAGCTGTTTTTT. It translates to CASSFGLAETGELFF.

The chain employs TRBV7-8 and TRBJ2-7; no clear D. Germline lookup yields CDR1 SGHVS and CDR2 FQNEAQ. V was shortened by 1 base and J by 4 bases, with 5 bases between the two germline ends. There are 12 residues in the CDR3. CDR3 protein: CASSLGAYEQYF. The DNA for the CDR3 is TGTGCCAGCAGCTTAGGAGCTTACGAGCAGTACTTC.

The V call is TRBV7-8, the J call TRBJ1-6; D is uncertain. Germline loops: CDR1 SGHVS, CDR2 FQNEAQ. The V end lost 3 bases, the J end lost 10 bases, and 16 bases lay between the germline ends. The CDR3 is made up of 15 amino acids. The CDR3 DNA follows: TGTGCCAGCAGCTTTCTGGGGAGGAGCGGGTCACCCCTCCACTTT. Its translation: CASSFLGRSGSPLHF.

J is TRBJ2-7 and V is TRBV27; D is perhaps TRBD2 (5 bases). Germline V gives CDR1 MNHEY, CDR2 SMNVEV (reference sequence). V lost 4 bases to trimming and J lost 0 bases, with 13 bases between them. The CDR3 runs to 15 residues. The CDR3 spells CASSSTSALSYEQYF. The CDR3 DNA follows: TGTGCCAGCAGTTCCACTAGTGCCCTCTCCTACGAGCAGTACTTC.

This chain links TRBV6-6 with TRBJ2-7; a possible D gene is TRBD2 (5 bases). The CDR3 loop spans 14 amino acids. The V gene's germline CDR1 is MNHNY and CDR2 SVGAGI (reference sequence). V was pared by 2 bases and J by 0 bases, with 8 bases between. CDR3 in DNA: TGTGCCAGCAGTTACCTAGGACTCTCCTACGAGCAGTACTTC. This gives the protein CASSYLGLSYEQYF.

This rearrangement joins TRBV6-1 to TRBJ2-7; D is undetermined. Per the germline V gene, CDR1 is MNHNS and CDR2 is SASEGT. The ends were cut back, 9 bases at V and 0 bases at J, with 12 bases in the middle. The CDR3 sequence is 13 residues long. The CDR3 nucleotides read TGTGCCAGTGGCAGGCAGAGCTCCTACGAGCAGTACGTC. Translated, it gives CASGRQSSYEQYV.

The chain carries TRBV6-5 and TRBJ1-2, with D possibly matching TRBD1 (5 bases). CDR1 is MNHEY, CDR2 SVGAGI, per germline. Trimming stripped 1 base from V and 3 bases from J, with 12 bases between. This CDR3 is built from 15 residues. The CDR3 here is CASSYYRGGDYGYTF. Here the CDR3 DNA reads TGTGCCAGCAGTTACTATCGGGGGGGAGACTATGGCTACACCTTC.

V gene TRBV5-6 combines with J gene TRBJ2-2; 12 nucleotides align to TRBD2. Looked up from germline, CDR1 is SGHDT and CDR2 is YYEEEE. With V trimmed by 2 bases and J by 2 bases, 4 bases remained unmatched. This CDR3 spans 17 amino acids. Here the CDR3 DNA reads TGTGCCAGCAGCTTACTAGCGGGGGGCCTCAACACCGGGGAGCTGTTTTTT. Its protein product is CASSLLAGGLNTGELFF.

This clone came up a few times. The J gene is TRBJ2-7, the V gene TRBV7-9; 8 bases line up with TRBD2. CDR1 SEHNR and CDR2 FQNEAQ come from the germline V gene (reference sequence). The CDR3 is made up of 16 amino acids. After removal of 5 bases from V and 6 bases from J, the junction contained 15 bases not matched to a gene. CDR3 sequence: CASSGVGSGKASEQYF. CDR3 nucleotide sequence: TGTGCCAGCAGCGGGGTGGGTAGCGGGAAAGCTTCCGAGCAGTACTTC.

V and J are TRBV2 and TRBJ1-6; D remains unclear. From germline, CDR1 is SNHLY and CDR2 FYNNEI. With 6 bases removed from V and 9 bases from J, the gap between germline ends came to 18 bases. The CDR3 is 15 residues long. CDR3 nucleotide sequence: TGTGCCAGCAGCGTCGCCGAGGGAAATGTTTCACCCCTCCACTTT. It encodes CASSVAEGNVSPLHF.

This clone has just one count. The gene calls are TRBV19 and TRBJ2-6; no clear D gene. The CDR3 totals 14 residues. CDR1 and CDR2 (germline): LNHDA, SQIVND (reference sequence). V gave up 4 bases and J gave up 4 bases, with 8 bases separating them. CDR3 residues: CASSTAGGANVLTF. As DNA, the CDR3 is TGTGCCAGTAGTACAGCCGGGGGGGCCAACGTCCTGACTTTC.

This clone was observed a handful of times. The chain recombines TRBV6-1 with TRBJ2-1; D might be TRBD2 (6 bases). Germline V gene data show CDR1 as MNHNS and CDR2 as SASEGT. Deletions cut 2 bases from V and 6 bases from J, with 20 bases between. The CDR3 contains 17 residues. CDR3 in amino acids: CASSERLSGTSRNEQFF. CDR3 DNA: TGTGCCAGCAGTGAAAGGTTGTCAGGGACTTCCCGCAATGAGCAGTTCTTC.

This CDR3 reads CASSIDPGKSNQPQHF. CDR3 DNA: TGTGCCAGTAGTATAGATCCCGGGAAGAGCAATCAGCCCCAGCATTTT. The chain uses TRBV19 and TRBJ1-5; D uncertain. Per the germline V gene, CDR1 is LNHDA and CDR2 is SQIVND (reference sequence). CDR3 length: 16 residues. The germline V and J ends were trimmed by 0 bases and 1 base, with 10 bases remaining between them.

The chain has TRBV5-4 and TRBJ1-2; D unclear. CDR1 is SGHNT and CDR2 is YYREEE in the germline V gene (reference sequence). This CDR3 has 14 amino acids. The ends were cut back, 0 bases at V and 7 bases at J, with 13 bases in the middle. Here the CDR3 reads CASSLGLNDGGYTF. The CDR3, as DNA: TGTGCCAGCAGCTTGGGACTGAATGATGGTGGCTACACCTTC. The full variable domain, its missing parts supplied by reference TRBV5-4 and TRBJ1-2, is ETGVTQSPTHLIKTRGQQVTLRCSSQSGHNTVSWYQQALGQGPQFIFQYYREEENGRGNFPPRFSGLQFPNYSSELNVNALELDDSALYLCASSLGLNDGGYTFGSGTRLTVV.

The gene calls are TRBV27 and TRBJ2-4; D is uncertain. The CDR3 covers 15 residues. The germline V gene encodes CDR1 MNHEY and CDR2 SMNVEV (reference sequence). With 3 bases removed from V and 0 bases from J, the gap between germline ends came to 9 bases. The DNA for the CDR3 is TGTGCCAGCAGTTTCGACACGAGAGCCAAAAACATTCAGTACTTC. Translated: CASSFDTRAKNIQYF.

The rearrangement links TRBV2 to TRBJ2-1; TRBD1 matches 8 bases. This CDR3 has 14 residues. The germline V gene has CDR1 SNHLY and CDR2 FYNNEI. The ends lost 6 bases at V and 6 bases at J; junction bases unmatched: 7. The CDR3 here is CASRIGTGLNEQFF. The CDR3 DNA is TGTGCCAGCAGAATAGGGACAGGTCTCAATGAGCAGTTCTTC.

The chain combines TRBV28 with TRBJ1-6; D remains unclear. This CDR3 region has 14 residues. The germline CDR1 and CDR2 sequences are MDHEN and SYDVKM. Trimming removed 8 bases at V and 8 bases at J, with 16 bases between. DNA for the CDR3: TGTGCCAGCGGGTCTAACGCGCGGGATTCACCCCTCCACTTT. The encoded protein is CASGSNARDSPLHF. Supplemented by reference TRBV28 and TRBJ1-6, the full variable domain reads DVKVTQSSRYLVKRTGEKVFLECVQDMDHENMFWYRQDPGLGLRLIYFSYDVKMKEKGDIPEGYSVSREKKERFSLILESASTNQTSMYLCASGSNARDSPLHFGNGTRLTVT.